This T cell receptor beta chain was sequenced during a study of blood T cell repertoires in COVID-19. Across the study: Collection of acute and convalescent COVID-19 samples took place in the United States, Italy and Spain. PBMCs, B-cell-depleted T cells, or T cells provided the cDNA or gDNA that made up the material.

Authors' processing steps: Researchers report that nucleated cell counts were estimated from reference gene primer amplification. Sequencing was performed with immunoSEQ multiplex PCR; in TCRdb, only in-frame clones are kept and a portion is missing. V, J and clone size were drawn from that table, and D and trimming were deduced from the DNA. The sample records 240,000 or so clones, 70% to 80% being singletons. From germline, CDR1 is WSHSY and CDR2 SAAADI. This CDR3 has 13 amino acids. J gave up 6 bases and V 8 bases, and 9 bases lay outside the gene matches. The sample consisted of peripheral blood. The sequence was obtained from a woman older than 75 with acute or convalescent COVID-19. This chain connects TRBV10-2 to TRBJ2-7, with TRBD2 matching over 8 bases. The DNA of the CDR3 is TGCGCCAGCCGGGTAGCGGGAACCGGCGAGCAGTACTTC. Translated, it gives CASRVAGTGEQYF.